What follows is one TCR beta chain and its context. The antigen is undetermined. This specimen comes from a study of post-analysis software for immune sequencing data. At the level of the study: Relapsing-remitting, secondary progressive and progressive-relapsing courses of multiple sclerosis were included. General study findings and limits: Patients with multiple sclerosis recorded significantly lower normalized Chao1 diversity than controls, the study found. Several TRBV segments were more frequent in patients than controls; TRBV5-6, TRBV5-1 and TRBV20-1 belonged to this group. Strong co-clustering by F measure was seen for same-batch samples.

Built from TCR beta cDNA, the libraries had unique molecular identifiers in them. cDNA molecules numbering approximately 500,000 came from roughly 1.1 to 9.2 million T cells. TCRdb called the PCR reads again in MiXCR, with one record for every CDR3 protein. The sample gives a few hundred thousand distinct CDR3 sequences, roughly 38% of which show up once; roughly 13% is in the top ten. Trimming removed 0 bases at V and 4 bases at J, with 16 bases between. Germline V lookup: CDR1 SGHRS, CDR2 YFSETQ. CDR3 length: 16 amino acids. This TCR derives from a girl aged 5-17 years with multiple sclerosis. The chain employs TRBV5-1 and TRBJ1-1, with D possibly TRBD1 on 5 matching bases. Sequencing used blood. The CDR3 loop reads CASSLGTRRFPTEAFF. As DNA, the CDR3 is TGCGCCAGCAGCTTGGGGACACGTAGATTTCCCACTGAAGCTTTCTTT.